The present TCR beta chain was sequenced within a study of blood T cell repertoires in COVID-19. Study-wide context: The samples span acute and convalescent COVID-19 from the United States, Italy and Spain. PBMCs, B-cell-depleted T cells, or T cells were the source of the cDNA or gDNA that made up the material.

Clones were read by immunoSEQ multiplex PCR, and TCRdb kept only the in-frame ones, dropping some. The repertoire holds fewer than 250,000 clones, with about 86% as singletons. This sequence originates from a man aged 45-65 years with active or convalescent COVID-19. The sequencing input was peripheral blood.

The CDR3 region is CASSQRLVSYEQYF. The CDR3 DNA reads as TGTGCCAGTAGTCAACGACTAGTATCCTACGAGCAGTACTTC. The chain links TRBV19 to TRBJ2-7; perhaps TRBD2 as D (6 bases). The CDR3 loop spans 14 amino acids. Germline values: CDR1 LNHDA, CDR2 SQIVND (reference sequence). V was clipped by 5 bases and J by 1 base, with 12 bases between them.